Listed below are T cell receptor beta chains from one sample, sequenced in a study of blood T cell repertoires in COVID-19. The assay was immunoSEQ multiplex PCR, and TCRdb's table has in-frame clones only and misses some. The data contain roughly 6,000 clones, 70% to 75% of them singletons. Sequenced material: peripheral blood. Receptor source: a man between 60 and 75 years old with acute or convalescent COVID-19. The CDR3 runs from the conserved cysteine through the conserved F or W. A D gene is named only where the DNA matches it firmly. Clone size, where shown, is once, few, many, or a class for clones that have expanded.

>TRBV11-2|TRBJ1-6|TRBD1|NA
TGTGCCAGCAGCTTACCCGTGGGACAGGGCCACCTCCACTTT
CASSLPVGQGHLHF
>TRBV3-1/TRBV3-2|TRBJ1-2|TRBD1|NA
TGTGCCAGCAGCCAAGCCTTGACAGGGGGCGCAGGTGGCTACACCTTC
CASSQALTGGAGGYTF
>TRBV6-2/TRBV6-3|TRBJ2-7|NA|once
TGTGCCAGCAGTGGGCAGTCCTACGAGCAGTACTTC
CASSGQSYEQYF
>TRBV3-1/TRBV3-2|TRBJ2-5|TRBD1|NA
TGTGCCAGCAGCCAACCCGGGACAGAACAAGAGACCCAGTACTTC
CASSQPGTEQETQYF
>TRBV14|TRBJ2-3|TRBD2|NA
TGTGCCAGCAGCCAGTTCGCTAGCGGGAGGGCGGCAGATACGCAGTATTTT
CASSQFASGRAADTQYF
>TRBV2|TRBJ2-3|TRBD2|NA
TGTGCCAGCAAGGCTAGCGGGGGGGGCACAGATACGCAGTATTTT
CASKASGGGTDTQYF
>TRBV11-2|TRBJ2-2|TRBD1|NA
TGTGCCAGCAGCTTCCGTATGGGACAGGGGATCGCCGGGGAGCTGTTTTTT
CASSFRMGQGIAGELFF
>TRBV4-1|TRBJ2-2|NA|once
TGCGCCAGCAGCCATCTAACGGGGTTACCCTCGAACACCGGGGAGCTGTTTTTT
CASSHLTGLPSNTGELFF
>TRBV6-4|TRBJ2-1|TRBD1|NA
TGTGCCAGCAGTTCCGGGACAGGTGCGGTCGAGCAGTTCTTC
CASSSGTGAVEQFF
>TRBV19|TRBJ2-1|NA|medium-sized
TGTGCCAGTAGTATAGCGACTAGAAATGAGCAGTTCTTC
CASSIATRNEQFF
>TRBV18|TRBJ2-1|NA|NA
TGTGCCAGCTCACCGGTTCAGGGCAAGTACAATGAGCAGTTCTTC
CASSPVQGKYNEQFF
>TRBV3-1/TRBV3-2|TRBJ2-1|NA|NA
TGTGCCAGCAGCCCAAAAGGGCTAGCGAGCAATGAGCAGTTCTTC
CASSPKGLASNEQFF
>TRBV2|TRBJ1-2|NA|NA
TGTGCCAGCCATGTGTACAGAAACTATGGCTACACCTTC
CASHVYRNYGYTF
>TRBV30|TRBJ2-7|NA|NA
TGTGCCTGGAGTGTAGGGGGTGGGGTCGACGAGCAGTACTTC
CAWSVGGGVDEQYF
>TRBV11-2|TRBJ2-1|TRBD1|NA
TGTGCCAGCAGCTTGGGGACAGGCGAGCAGTTCTTC
CASSLGTGEQFF
>TRBV6-6|TRBJ2-1|TRBD2|NA
TGTGCCAGCAGCCCTCGGACTAGCGGCAACAATGAGCAGTTCTTC
CASSPRTSGNNEQFF
>TRBV11-2|TRBJ1-4|NA|NA
TGTGCCAGCAGCTTGGGCGCAGGGGCTGGTGAAAAACTGTTTTTT
CASSLGAGAGEKLFF
>TRBV4-3|TRBJ2-1|NA|NA
TGCGCCAGCAGCAAAGCCCAATTCAATGAGCAGTTCTTC
CASSKAQFNEQFF
>TRBV11-2|TRBJ1-2|NA|NA
TGTGCCAGCAGCAAAAGTGTGCCCGGTGGCTACACCTTC
CASSKSVPGGYTF
>TRBV6-1|TRBJ1-2|NA|NA
TGTGCCAGCAGTGAAGACAGGGTTGGCTACACCTTC
CASSEDRVGYTF
>TRBV7-7|TRBJ2-7|TRBD1|medium-sized
TGTGCCAGCAGCTCCGGGACAGGGACAAAGGACGAGCAGTACTTC
CASSSGTGTKDEQYF
>TRBV6-1|TRBJ2-2|NA|NA
TGTGCCAGCAGTGAACTCCGGGTCACCGGGGAGCTGTTTTTT
CASSELRVTGELFF
>TRBV7-8|TRBJ1-5|TRBD1|NA
TGTGCCAGCAGCTTAGGGACAGGGCTTAGCAATCAGCCCCAGCATTTT
CASSLGTGLSNQPQHF
>TRBV2|TRBJ2-1|TRBD2|NA
TGTGCCAGCAGTGAAGTAGTAACTAGCGGGAACAATGAGCAGTTCTTC
CASSEVVTSGNNEQFF
>TRBV10-3|TRBJ1-1|NA|NA
TGTGCCATCAGTGAAAGGGACACTTTGAACACTGAAGCTTTCTTT
CAISERDTLNTEAFF
>TRBV30|TRBJ1-2|TRBD1|NA
TGTGCCTGGAGTGCCAACTGGGGAGTGGGACAGGAGAACTATGGCTACACCTTC
CAWSANWGVGQENYGYTF
>TRBV5-5|TRBJ2-2|TRBD1|NA
TGTGCCAGCAGCTCAGGACAGGGCTACACCGGGGAGCTGTTTTTT
CASSSGQGYTGELFF
>TRBV7-2|TRBJ2-7|TRBD1|NA
TGTGCCAGCAGCGCATCGGGGACAGGGACCTACGAGCAGTACTTC
CASSASGTGTYEQYF
>TRBV29-1|TRBJ2-1|TRBD1|once
TGCAGCGTCGGGACAGGGCTGGGCTACAATGAGCAGTTCTTC
CSVGTGLGYNEQFF
>TRBV19|TRBJ2-5|NA|large
TGTGCCAGTAGTATTTATCCCCAAGAGACCCAGTACTTC
CASSIYPQETQYF
>TRBV27|TRBJ1-6|NA|NA
TGTGCCAGCAGTTCAAGACTTTTGGGTGTAAATTCACCCCTCCACTTT
CASSSRLLGVNSPLHF
>TRBV6-2/TRBV6-3|TRBJ2-7|TRBD1|NA
TGTGCCAGCAGCGATGACAGGGGGTTGACCTACGAGCAGTACTTC
CASSDDRGLTYEQYF
>TRBV28|TRBJ1-6|NA|NA
TGTGCCAGCAGTCCGCAGCGAGAACGTTCACCCCTCCACTTT
CASSPQRERSPLHF
>TRBV12-3/TRBV12-4|TRBJ1-1|NA|NA
TGTGCCAGCAGTCACACGGGGGCTGAAGCTTTCTTT
CASSHTGAEAFF
>TRBV4-1|TRBJ2-3|TRBD2|once
TGCGCCAGCAGCCAAGATCCGAGCGGGAGCGTATCAGATACGCAGTATTTT
CASSQDPSGSVSDTQYF
>TRBV7-3|TRBJ1-1|NA|NA
TGTGCCAGCAGCTTAACCCAGTCCACTGAAGCTTTCTTT
CASSLTQSTEAFF
>TRBV9|TRBJ2-1|NA|NA
TGTGCCAGCAGCGTAGAGGCGGCCGCGTCTGTTGATGAGCAGTTCTTC
CASSVEAAASVDEQFF
>TRBV5-1|TRBJ1-1|TRBD1|NA
TGCGCCAGCAGCCCCCTGACAGGGCAGAACACTGAAGCTTTCTTT
CASSPLTGQNTEAFF
>TRBV18|TRBJ1-5|NA|NA
TGTGCCAGCTCTCGCGAGCATAGCAATCAGCCCCAGCATTTT
CASSREHSNQPQHF
>TRBV19|TRBJ2-1|TRBD2|NA
TGTGCCAGTACCAGACTAGCGAGCGACAATGAGCAGTTCTTC
CASTRLASDNEQFF
>TRBV24-1|TRBJ2-7|TRBD1|NA
TGTGCCACCAGTGATTCCGAAAGGGGGCTATACGAGCAGTACTTC
CATSDSERGLYEQYF
>TRBV9|TRBJ2-1|TRBD2|NA
TGTGCCAGCAGCGTAGTAGCGGGAGGAAATGAGCAGTTCTTC
CASSVVAGGNEQFF
>TRBV5-1|TRBJ2-1|NA|NA
TGCGCCAGCAGCTTATCCGGTACCTACAATGAGCAGTTCTTC
CASSLSGTYNEQFF
>TRBV5-1|TRBJ1-5|NA|NA
TGCGCCAGCAGCTTGGATCAGGGACAGCCCCAGCATTTT
CASSLDQGQPQHF
>TRBV7-2|TRBJ1-2|TRBD1|NA
TGTGCCAGCAGCTTAGCGCTAAGACAGGGGAATGGCTACACCTTC
CASSLALRQGNGYTF
>TRBV30|TRBJ1-5|NA|once
TGTGCCTGGGCCCCTACAGCCAATCAGCCCCAGCATTTT
CAWAPTANQPQHF
>TRBV5-4|TRBJ1-1|TRBD1|NA
TGTGCCAGCAGCTCGCGGACAGGGGGTAACACTGAAGCTTTCTTT
CASSSRTGGNTEAFF
>TRBV9|TRBJ1-1|NA|NA
TGTGCCAGCAGCGTAGCTACGACAGGCACTGAAGCTTTCTTT
CASSVATTGTEAFF
>TRBV10-1|TRBJ2-2|NA|NA
TGCGCCAGCAGTCCGGGTTTTGGCACCGGGGAGCTGTTTTTT
CASSPGFGTGELFF
>TRBV4-3|TRBJ2-1|TRBD2|NA
TGCGCCAGCAGCCCTGGGGCTAGCGGGATGAATGAGCAGTTCTTC
CASSPGASGMNEQFF
>TRBV28|TRBJ1-2|NA|NA
TGTGCCAGCAGTTTAGCGCGGGGATTCGGCTATGGCTACACCTTC
CASSLARGFGYGYTF
>TRBV5-6|TRBJ1-6|NA|NA
TGTGCCAGCAGCTTGGGGAGGGGTGGGTCCTATAATTCACCCCTCCACTTT
CASSLGRGGSYNSPLHF
>TRBV18|TRBJ2-5|TRBD1|NA
TGTGCCAGCTCACCGGGGACAGAAGAAGAGACCCAGTACTTC
CASSPGTEEETQYF
>TRBV14|TRBJ1-6|NA|NA
TGTGCCAGCAGCCAGTCGGACACACATAATTCACCCCTCCACTTT
CASSQSDTHNSPLHF